This T cell receptor (beta chain) was sequenced for a study of regulatory T cells in long-lasting Graves disease. As for this clonotype: Its antigen is still unknown.

Findings and limits, study-wide: Preferential use of TRBV28, TRBJ1-2 and TRBJ2-5 was seen in persistent disease. Investigators studied peripheral blood only, not thyroid tissue. Patients with persistent disease shared 2,500 or so public clonotypes, outpacing the roughly 970 shared by new patients.

Sequencing libraries for TCR beta were prepared with iRepertoire HTBI primers and Arm-PCR of CDR3 regions. MiXCR, applied by TCRdb to the multiplex PCR reads, yields one record per CDR3 protein. The table records 500,000 to 700,000 distinct CDR3 sequences, about 30% of them present only once. Per the germline V gene, CDR1 is DFQATT and CDR2 is SNEGSKA (reference sequence). The CDR3 totals 11 residues. V was clipped by 4 bases and J by 7 bases, with 10 bases between them. This sample's time point: persistent/refractory GD, antithyroid drugs over 5 years with positive TRAb. PBMC RNA was the source of the TCR library.

The sequence derives from a female donor with Graves disease. The sample here was peripheral blood mononuclear cells (PBMCs), taken when the disease was refractory, from a patient treated with antithyroid drugs. This chain links TRBV20-1 with TRBJ1-2; D not resolved. The CDR3 nucleotides are TGCAGTGCTACCGGAGGGTCTGGCTACACCTTC. Protein: CSATGGSGYTF.